This passage covers 25 T cell receptor beta chains from one sample sequenced in a study of identical twins. TCRdb reprocessed the 5' RACE reads with MiXCR, giving one entry per CDR3 protein. The sample carries under 500,000 distinct CDR3 sequences, 14% recorded once. These records were also assigned to another study, of yellow fever vaccine responses in identical twins.

Specimen: CD4+ T cells sorted from blood. All receptors derive from a woman under 30 in good health.

This chain connects TRBV12-3 or TRBV12-4 to TRBJ2-6; the match to TRBD1 covers 7 bases. The CDR3 is 21 residues long. The V and J ends lost 2 bases and 0 bases, in that order; junction bases with no gene match: 16. The CDR3 nucleotides read TGTGCCAGCAGTTTACGTCCCCGGGACAGACTCCCTCTCTCTGGGGCCAACGTCCTGACTTTC. Its protein is CASSLRPRDRLPLSGANVLTF.

This clonotype has only a few counts. The chain combines TRBV7-2 with TRBJ2-1; D is ambiguous. The V end lost 5 bases, the J end lost 8 bases, and 10 bases lay between the germline ends. This CDR3 comprises 12 residues. Germline CDR1 SGHTA, CDR2 FQGNSA. The chain's CDR3 is CASSPARDEQFF. The CDR3 DNA is TGTGCCAGCAGCCCCGCCCGGGATGAGCAGTTCTTC. Supplemented by reference TRBV7-2 and TRBJ2-1, the full variable domain reads GAGVSQSPSNKVTEKGKDVELRCDPISGHTALYWYRQSLGQGLEFLIYFQGNSAPDKSGLPSDRFSAERTGGSVSTLTIQRTQQEDSAVYLCASSPARDEQFFGPGTRLTVL.

The sample holds a few counts of this clonotype. Written as DNA, the CDR3 is TGTGCCAGCAGCCCTACTAGTACTAGCACAGATACGCAGTATTTT. It translates to CASSPTSTSTDTQYF. The gene calls are TRBV5-4 and TRBJ2-3, with D possibly matching TRBD2 (5 bases). Trimming shortened V by 4 bases and J by 0 bases, and 12 bases separated the two germline ends. The CDR3 extends over 15 amino acids. Germline V gene data show CDR1 as SGHNT and CDR2 as YYREEE (reference sequence).

This sequence joins TRBV3-1 and TRBJ2-5, with 9 bases identical to TRBD2. V trimming: 8 bases; J trimming: 0 bases; junction bases outside the gene matches: 19. CDR3 length: 19 residues. Germline loops: CDR1 LGHDT, CDR2 YNNKEL (reference sequence). CDR3 nucleotide sequence: TGTGCCAGCTCCCAAGATCGTAAGGGGCTAGCGGGGTACCAAGAGACCCAGTACTTC. Protein sequence: CASSQDRKGLAGYQETQYF.

This clonotype has ten or more counts. The rearrangement uses TRBV5-1 and TRBJ1-2; possibly TRBD1 for D (5 bases). CDR3 size: 13 residues. Trimming left V 6 bases short and J 4 bases short, with 13 bases between. The germline CDR1 and CDR2 sequences are SGHRS and YFSETQ. CDR3 sequence: CASMGPPGYGYTF. In DNA form, the CDR3 reads TGCGCCAGCATGGGGCCGCCGGGCTATGGCTACACCTTC.

There are a few counts of this clonotype. The chain links TRBV3-1 to TRBJ2-5, with 8 bases matching TRBD2. This CDR3 has 16 residues. Germline loops: CDR1 LGHDT, CDR2 YNNKEL (reference sequence). The V gene end was trimmed by 4 bases and the J gene end by 0 bases; junction bases not matched to a gene: 7. The CDR3: CASSPGIAGHQETQYF. CDR3 in DNA: TGTGCCAGCAGCCCCGGTATAGCGGGGCACCAAGAGACCCAGTACTTC.

This clonotype was found many times. The chain has TRBV4-1 and TRBJ2-3; D not certain. Looked up from germline, CDR1 is MGHRA and CDR2 is YSYEKL. The CDR3 runs 15 residues. Trimming removed 1 base at V and 7 bases at J, with 15 bases between. The CDR3 loop reads CASSQVVSPSNTQYF. CDR3 bases: TGCGCCAGCAGCCAAGTAGTCTCCCCGTCCAATACGCAGTATTTT.

The J gene is TRBJ2-3, the V gene TRBV20-1; 11 bases are shared with TRBD2. Germline V gene data show CDR1 as DFQATT and CDR2 as SNEGSKA (reference sequence). The junction had 7 bases not matched to a gene; V was cut back by 5 bases and J by 0 bases. The CDR3 has 16 residues. DNA of the CDR3: TGCAGTGCTCTCCTTTTAGCGGGGGGGAGCACAGATACGCAGTATTTT. This sequence encodes CSALLLAGGSTDTQYF.

A few counts support this clonotype. This chain links TRBV28 with TRBJ2-7, with 7 nucleotides matching TRBD1. V shed 3 bases, J shed 2 bases, and the junction held 4 bases outside the gene matches. This CDR3 is 14 amino acids long. Germline V gene data show CDR1 as MDHEN and CDR2 as SYDVKM. DNA of the CDR3: TGTGCCAGCAGTTTCACAGGGGTTACCTACGAGCAGTACTTC. This translates into CASSFTGVTYEQYF.

The V call is TRBV20-1, the J call TRBJ2-3; D is unresolved. V lost 4 bases to trimming and J lost 0 bases, with 8 bases between them. The CDR3 is 13 residues long. In germline, CDR1 is DFQATT, CDR2 SNEGSKA (reference sequence). CDR3 in amino acids: CSATMTSTDTQYF. CDR3 coding DNA: TGCAGTGCTACGATGACTAGCACAGATACGCAGTATTTT.

The chain couples TRBV12-3 or TRBV12-4 to TRBJ2-7, with TRBD2 identical over 7 bases. CDR3 length: 14 amino acids. Trimming took 6 bases from V and 7 from J; bases not matched to a gene: 12. The CDR3 DNA is TGTGCCAGCAGCCTACTCAGCGGGAAACCAGAGCAGTACTTC. Protein: CASSLLSGKPEQYF.

Ten or more counts support this clonotype. The chain has TRBV6-5 and TRBJ2-3, with D unresolved. CDR1 and CDR2 (germline): MNHEY, SVGAGI. Trimming pared 4 bases from V and 2 bases from J, leaving 7 bases between. The CDR3 has 13 amino acids. Written as DNA, the CDR3 is TGTGCCAGCAGTTCCGACAACACAGATACGCAGTATTTT. Amino acids: CASSSDNTDTQYF.

The sample holds many counts of this clonotype. The V call is TRBV29-1, the J call TRBJ2-1; either TRBD1 or TRBD2 may fit D (5 bases each). CDR1 SQVTM and CDR2 ANQGSEA come from the germline V gene. CDR3 length: 12 residues. V was cut by 5 bases and J by 7 bases, with 12 bases left in between. CDR3 amino acids: CSVFSGANEQFF. As DNA, the CDR3 is TGCAGCGTTTTTTCCGGGGCTAATGAGCAGTTCTTC.

This clonotype has ten or more counts. The chain joins TRBV6-2 or TRBV6-3 to TRBJ2-3; D is unclear. Germline lookup yields CDR1 MNHEY and CDR2 SVGEGT. V was clipped by 6 bases and J by 4 bases, with 5 bases between them. The CDR3 is made up of 11 amino acids. The CDR3 is CASRTADTQYF. CDR3 DNA: TGTGCCAGCAGGACCGCAGATACGCAGTATTTT.

In this sample, this clonotype turned up many times. The chain couples TRBV20-1 to TRBJ2-7; TRBD2 is a possible D gene (7 bases). Trimming stripped 5 bases from V and 5 bases from J, with 16 bases between. CDR1 is DFQATT, CDR2 SNEGSKA, per germline (reference sequence). CDR3 size: 13 residues. CDR3 residues: CSAGGALPHEQYF. The CDR3 DNA sequence: TGCAGTGCTGGGGGGGCCCTTCCCCACGAGCAGTACTTC.

This chain links TRBV9 with TRBJ2-1, with TRBD2 matching over 8 bases. CDR1 is SGDLS, CDR2 YYNGEE, per germline. The CDR3 sequence is 16 residues long. The J segment lost 4 bases and the V segment lost 3 bases, leaving 9 bases of the junction unmatched. CDR3 sequence reads: CASSETVGGGYNEQFF. CDR3 nucleotides: TGTGCCAGCAGCGAGACCGTCGGGGGGGGTTACAATGAGCAGTTCTTC.

This clonotype was observed a few times. This rearrangement joins TRBV6-2 or TRBV6-3 to TRBJ2-7; TRBD2 aligns across 10 bases. CDR1 and CDR2 (germline): MNHEY, SVGEGT. The V and J ends lost 2 bases and 1 base, in that order; junction bases with no gene match: 5. The CDR3 runs 16 residues. The CDR3 sequence is CASSYARTSGSYEQYF. The CDR3 nucleotides are TGTGCCAGCAGTTACGCCCGGACTAGCGGATCCTACGAGCAGTACTTC.

This clonotype was recorded a few times. The chain uses TRBV3-1 and TRBJ2-5; D remains unclear. Trimming stripped 0 bases from V and 5 bases from J, with 7 bases between. CDR3 length: 13 amino acids. From germline, CDR1 is LGHDT and CDR2 YNNKEL (reference sequence). The CDR3 here is CASSQDLWETQYF. CDR3 DNA: TGTGCCAGCAGCCAAGATTTATGGGAGACCCAGTACTTC.

This clonotype turned up a few times. V usage is TRBV29-1 and J usage is TRBJ2-1; 12 bases map to TRBD2. Germline loops: CDR1 SQVTM, CDR2 ANQGSEA. The CDR3 extends over 16 amino acids. V shed 3 bases, J shed 4 bases, and the junction held 7 bases outside the gene matches. The CDR3 reads CSVDGLAGPFYNEQFF. CDR3 coding DNA: TGCAGCGTTGATGGACTAGCGGGACCTTTTTACAATGAGCAGTTCTTC.

V is TRBV6-5 and J is TRBJ2-1; no firm D call. CDR1 and CDR2 from the germline V gene are MNHEY and SVGAGI. V was pared by 6 bases and J by 8 bases, with 17 bases between. The CDR3 length is 14 residues. The CDR3 region has the DNA TGTGCCAGCAGCGACTCAATCCTTCGAGATGAGCAGTTCTTC. This codes for CASSDSILRDEQFF.

The rearrangement uses TRBV5-5 and TRBJ1-1, with TRBD1 matching 9 bases. CDR1 is SGHKS and CDR2 is YYEKEE in the germline V gene (reference sequence). V lost 6 bases to trimming and J lost 4 bases; unmatched junction nucleotides: 7. CDR3 length equals 14 residues. DNA for the CDR3: TGTGCCAGCACCTTAGGGACAGGGTTCACTGAAGCTTTCTTT. This encodes CASTLGTGFTEAFF.

The sample holds many counts of this clonotype. This rearrangement joins TRBV5-1 to TRBJ1-1; no firm D call. With 0 bases removed from V and 1 base from J, the gap between germline ends came to 7 bases. The CDR3 loop spans 14 amino acids. The germline V gene has CDR1 SGHRS and CDR2 YFSETQ. CDR3 bases: TGCGCCAGCAGCTTGGCCGGGAAGAACACTGAAGCTTTCTTT. This sequence encodes CASSLAGKNTEAFF.

This clonotype has a handful of counts. The genes are TRBV6-1 and TRBJ2-6, with a weak D call TRBD1 (5 bases). The CDR3 has 16 residues. Between the trimmed V and J ends, which lost 7 bases and 0 bases, there was a span of 13 bases. Germline loops: CDR1 MNHNS, CDR2 SASEGT. The CDR3 here is CASNTGRGSGANVLTF. CDR3 DNA sequence: TGTGCCAGCAATACAGGAAGGGGCTCTGGGGCCAACGTCCTGACTTTC.

A remark on this clonotype: Since no conserved phenylalanine or tryptophan closes the CDR3, a read error is the likely cause. V and J are TRBV7-9 and TRBJ2-1; the match to TRBD2 covers 10 bases. The CDR3 contains 16 residues. Per germline, CDR1 SEHNR and CDR2 FQNEAQ (reference sequence). V gave up 4 bases and J gave up 6 bases; unmatched junction bases: 9. The CDR3 nucleotides are TGTGCCAGCAGCTCACCGGGACTAGCGACTACCAATGAGCAGTTCTAC. Translating it yields CASSSPGLATTNEQFY.

This clonotype came up a few times. This chain joins TRBV6-1 and TRBJ1-1; D is uncertain. The CDR3 has 12 residues. Germline V gene data show CDR1 as MNHNS and CDR2 as SASEGT. The V end was cut by 4 bases, the J end by 4 bases, with 7 bases between. The CDR3 loop reads CASSGIGTEAFF. CDR3 in DNA: TGTGCCAGCAGTGGTATAGGCACTGAAGCTTTCTTT.